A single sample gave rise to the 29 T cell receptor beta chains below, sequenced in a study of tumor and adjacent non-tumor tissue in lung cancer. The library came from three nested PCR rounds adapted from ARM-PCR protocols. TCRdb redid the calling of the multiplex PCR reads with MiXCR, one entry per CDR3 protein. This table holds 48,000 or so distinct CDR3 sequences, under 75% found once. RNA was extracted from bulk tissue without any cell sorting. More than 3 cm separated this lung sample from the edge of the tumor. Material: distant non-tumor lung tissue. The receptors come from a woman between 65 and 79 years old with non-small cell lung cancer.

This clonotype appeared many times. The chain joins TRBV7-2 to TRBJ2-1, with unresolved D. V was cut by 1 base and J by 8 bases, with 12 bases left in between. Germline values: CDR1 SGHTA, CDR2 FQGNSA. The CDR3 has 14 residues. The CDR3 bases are TGTGCCAGCAGCTTAGTGGAAACCGTGGATGAGCAGTTCTTC. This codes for CASSLVETVDEQFF.

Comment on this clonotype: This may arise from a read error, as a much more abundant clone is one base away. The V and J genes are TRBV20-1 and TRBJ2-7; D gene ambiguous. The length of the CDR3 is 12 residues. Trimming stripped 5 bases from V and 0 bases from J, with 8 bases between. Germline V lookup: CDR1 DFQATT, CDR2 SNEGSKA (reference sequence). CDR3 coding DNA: TGCAGTGCTTGCCCGTTCTCCTACGAGCAGTACTTC. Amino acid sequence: CSACPFSYEQYF.

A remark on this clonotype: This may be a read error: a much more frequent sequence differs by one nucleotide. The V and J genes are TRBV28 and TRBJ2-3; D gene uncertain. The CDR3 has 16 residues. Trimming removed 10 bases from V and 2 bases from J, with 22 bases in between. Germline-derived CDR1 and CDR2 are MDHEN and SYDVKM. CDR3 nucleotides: TGTGCCAACAGCTCCCGCCGAGGTACCATCACAGATACGCAGTATTTT. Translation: CANSSRRGTITDTQYF.

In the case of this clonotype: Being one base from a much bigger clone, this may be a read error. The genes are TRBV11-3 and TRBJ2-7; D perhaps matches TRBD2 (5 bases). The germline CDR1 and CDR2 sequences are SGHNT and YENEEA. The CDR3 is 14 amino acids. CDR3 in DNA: TGTGTCAGCAGCTTAGATACGGGAACCTACGAGCAGTACTTC. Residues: CVSSLDTGTYEQYF.

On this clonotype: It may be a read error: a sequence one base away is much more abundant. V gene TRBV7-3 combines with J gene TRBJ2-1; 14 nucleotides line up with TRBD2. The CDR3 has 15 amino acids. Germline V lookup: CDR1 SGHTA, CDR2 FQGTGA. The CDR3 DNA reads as TGTGTCAGCAGCCTGACTAGCGGGAGGGGCAATGAGCAGTTCTTC. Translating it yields CVSSLTSGRGNEQFF.

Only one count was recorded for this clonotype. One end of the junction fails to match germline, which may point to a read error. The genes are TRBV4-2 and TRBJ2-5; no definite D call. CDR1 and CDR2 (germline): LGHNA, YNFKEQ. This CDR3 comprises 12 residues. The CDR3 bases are TGTGCCGGCAGCCATGATGGGGAGACCCAGTACTTC. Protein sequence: CAGSHDGETQYF.

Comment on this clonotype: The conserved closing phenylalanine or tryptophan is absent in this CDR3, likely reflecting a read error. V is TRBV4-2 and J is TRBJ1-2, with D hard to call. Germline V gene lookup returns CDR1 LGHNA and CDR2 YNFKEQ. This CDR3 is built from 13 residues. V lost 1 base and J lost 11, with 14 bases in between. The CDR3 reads CASSQVLGRGYTL. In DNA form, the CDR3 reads TGTGCCAGCAGCCAAGTTCTCGGACGTGGTTACACCTTG.

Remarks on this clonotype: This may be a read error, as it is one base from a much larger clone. The DNA of the CDR3 is TGTGCCAGCAGTCACGGGGAGTCCACAGATACGCAGTATTTT. It is translated as CASSHGESTDTQYF. The V and J genes are TRBV6-2 or TRBV6-3 and TRBJ2-3; D may be TRBD2 (5 bases). Germline assignment: CDR1 MNHEY and CDR2 SVGEGT. Trimming shortened V by 5 bases and J by 2 bases, and 11 bases separated the two germline ends. The CDR3 runs 14 residues.

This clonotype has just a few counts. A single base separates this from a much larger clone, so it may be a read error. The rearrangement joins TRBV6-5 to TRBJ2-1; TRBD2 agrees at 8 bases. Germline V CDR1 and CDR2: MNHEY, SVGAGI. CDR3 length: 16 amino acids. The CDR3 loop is CACSYSGTREYNEQFF. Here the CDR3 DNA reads TGTGCCTGCAGTTATTCCGGGACTAGAGAGTACAATGAGCAGTTCTTC.

The CDR3 here is CARRLRDRTCDEQFF. CDR3 nucleotides: TGTGCCAGACGACTGAGGGACAGGACTTGCGATGAGCAGTTCTTC. The V gene is TRBV28, the J gene TRBJ2-1, with TRBD1 identical over 8 bases. Germline V gives CDR1 MDHEN, CDR2 SYDVKM. There are 15 residues in the CDR3. V shed 9 bases, J shed 8 bases, and the junction held 15 bases outside the gene matches.

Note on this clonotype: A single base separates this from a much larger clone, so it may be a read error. In DNA form, the CDR3 reads TGTGTCAGCAGGGTCGCAGGGGAAGAGCAGTACTTC. As protein: CVSRVAGEEQYF. The V gene is TRBV28, the J gene TRBJ2-7; perhaps TRBD1 as D (6 bases). CDR3 size: 12 residues. Germline assignment: CDR1 MDHEN and CDR2 SYDVKM.

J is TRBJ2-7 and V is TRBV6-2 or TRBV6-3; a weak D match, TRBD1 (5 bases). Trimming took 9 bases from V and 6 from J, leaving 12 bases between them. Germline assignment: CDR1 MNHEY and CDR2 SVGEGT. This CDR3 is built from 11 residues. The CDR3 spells CARGQGAEQYF. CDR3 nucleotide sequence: TGTGCCAGAGGGCAAGGGGCCGAGCAGTACTTC.

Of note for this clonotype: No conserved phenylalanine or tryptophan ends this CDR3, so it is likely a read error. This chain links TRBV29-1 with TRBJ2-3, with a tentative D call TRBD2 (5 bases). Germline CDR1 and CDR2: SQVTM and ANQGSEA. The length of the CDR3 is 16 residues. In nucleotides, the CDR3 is TGCGGCCTAAAAGAGGGAAGCTCTTCTAGCACAGATACGCAGTATCTT. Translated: CGLKEGSSSSTDTQYL.

The CDR3 loop is CNAQTGRGGQPQHF. The CDR3 DNA reads TGCAATGCGCAGACAGGGAGGGGAGGTCAGCCCCAGCATTTT. V gene TRBV20-1 combines with J gene TRBJ1-5, with 7 bases aligning to TRBD1. Germline-derived CDR1 and CDR2 are DFQATT and SNEGSKA (reference sequence). This CDR3 has 14 residues.

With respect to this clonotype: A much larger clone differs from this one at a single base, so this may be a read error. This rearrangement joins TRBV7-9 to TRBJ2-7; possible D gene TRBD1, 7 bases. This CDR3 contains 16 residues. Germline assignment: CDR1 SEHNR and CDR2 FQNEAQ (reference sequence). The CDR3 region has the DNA TGTGCCAGCAGCTCGGGACAGAAGGGACTTATATACGAGGAGTACTTC. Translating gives CASSSGQKGLIYEEYF. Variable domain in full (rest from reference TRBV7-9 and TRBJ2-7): DTGVSQNPRHKITKRGQNVTFRCDPISEHNRLYWYRQTLGQGPEFLTYFQNEAQLEKSRLLSDRFSAERPKGSFSTLEIQRTEQGDSAMYLCASSSGQKGLIYEEYFGPGTRLTVT.

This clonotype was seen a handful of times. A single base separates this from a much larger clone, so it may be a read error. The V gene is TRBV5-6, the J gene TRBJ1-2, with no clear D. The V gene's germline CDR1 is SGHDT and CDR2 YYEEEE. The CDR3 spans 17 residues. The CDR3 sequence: CASSSPSVLGSNYDYTF. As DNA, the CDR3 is TGTGCCAGCAGCTCGCCCAGCGTTTTGGGCTCGAACTATGACTACACCTTC.

The CDR3 spells CASSSQRDSYEQYF. The CDR3 nucleotides are TGTGCCAGCAGCTCCCAGAGGGACTCCTACGAGCAGTACTTC. The J gene is TRBJ2-7, the V gene TRBV7-2, with a tentative D call TRBD2 (5 bases). CDR1 and CDR2 from the germline V gene are SGHTA and FQGNSA. The length of the CDR3 is 14 residues. Trimming took 4 bases from V and 0 from J, leaving 10 bases between them.

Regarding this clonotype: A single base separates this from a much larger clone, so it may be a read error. The CDR3 protein is CSANLPGEGPQHF. The CDR3 bases are TGCAGTGCTAACCTGCCAGGCGAAGGGCCCCAGCATTTT. J is TRBJ1-5 and V is TRBV20-1; no clear D. The CDR3 runs to 13 residues. CDR1 is DFQATT, CDR2 SNEGSKA, per germline (reference sequence). V shed 4 bases and J shed 9 bases, with 16 bases lying between them.

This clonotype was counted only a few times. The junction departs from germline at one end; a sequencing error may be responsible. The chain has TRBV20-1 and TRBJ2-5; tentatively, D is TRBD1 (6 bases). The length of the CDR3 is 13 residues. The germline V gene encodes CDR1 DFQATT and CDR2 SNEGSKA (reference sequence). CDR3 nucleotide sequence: TGCGGTGCTATCACAGGGCAGGGAGAGACCCAGTATTTC. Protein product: CGAITGQGETQYF.

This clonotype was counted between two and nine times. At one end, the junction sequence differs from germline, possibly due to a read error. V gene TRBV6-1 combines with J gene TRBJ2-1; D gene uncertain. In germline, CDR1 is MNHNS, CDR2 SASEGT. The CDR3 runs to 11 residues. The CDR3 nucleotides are TGTGCCAGCAGTGTATACAATGAGCAGTCCTTC. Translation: CASSVYNEQSF.

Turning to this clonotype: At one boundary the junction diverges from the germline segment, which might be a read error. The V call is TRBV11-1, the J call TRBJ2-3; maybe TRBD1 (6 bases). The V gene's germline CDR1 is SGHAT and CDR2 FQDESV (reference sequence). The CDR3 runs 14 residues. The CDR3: CASSLDSEADTQYF. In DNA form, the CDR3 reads TGTGCTAGCAGCTTGGACAGTGAGGCAGATACACAGTATTTT. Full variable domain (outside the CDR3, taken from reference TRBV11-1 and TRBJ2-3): EAEVAQSPRYKITEKSQAVAFWCDPISGHATLYWYRQILGQGPELLVQFQDESVVDDSQLPKDRFSAERLKGVDSTLKIQPAELGDSAMYLCASSLDSEADTQYFGPGTRLTVL.

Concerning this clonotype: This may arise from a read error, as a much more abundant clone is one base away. This CDR3 is CAGSLASQGSTDTQYF. CDR3 bases: TGTGCCGGCAGCTTAGCGTCGCAGGGGTCCACAGATACGCAGTATTTT. V gene TRBV7-8 combines with J gene TRBJ2-3; possible D gene TRBD1, 6 bases. CDR1 is SGHVS, CDR2 FQNEAQ, per germline. The CDR3 loop spans 16 amino acids.

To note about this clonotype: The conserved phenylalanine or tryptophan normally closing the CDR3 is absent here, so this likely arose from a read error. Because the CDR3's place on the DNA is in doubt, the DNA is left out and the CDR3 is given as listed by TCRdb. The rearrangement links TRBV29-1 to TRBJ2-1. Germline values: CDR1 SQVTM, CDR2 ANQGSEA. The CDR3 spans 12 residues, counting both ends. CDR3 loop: CSVDRSYNELFL.

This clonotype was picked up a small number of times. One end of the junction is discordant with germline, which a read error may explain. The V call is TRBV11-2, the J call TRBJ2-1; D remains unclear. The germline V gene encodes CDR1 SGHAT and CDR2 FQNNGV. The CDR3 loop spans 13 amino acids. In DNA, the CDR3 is TGTGCCAGCAGCTTAACGGGCTACAATGAGCGGTTCTTC. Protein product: CASSLTGYNERFF. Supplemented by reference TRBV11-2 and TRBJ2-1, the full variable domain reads EAGVAQSPRYKIIEKRQSVAFWCNPISGHATLYWYQQILGQGPKLLIQFQNNGVVDDSQLPKDRFSAERLKGVDSTLKIQPAKLEDSAVYLCASSLTGYNERFFGPGTRLTVL.

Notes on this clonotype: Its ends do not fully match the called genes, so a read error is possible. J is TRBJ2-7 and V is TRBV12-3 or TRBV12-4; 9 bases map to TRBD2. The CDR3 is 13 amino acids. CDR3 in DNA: TGTGTCAGCACTTTTGGTAGCGGGAGCTTGCAGTACTTC. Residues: CVSTFGSGSLQYF.

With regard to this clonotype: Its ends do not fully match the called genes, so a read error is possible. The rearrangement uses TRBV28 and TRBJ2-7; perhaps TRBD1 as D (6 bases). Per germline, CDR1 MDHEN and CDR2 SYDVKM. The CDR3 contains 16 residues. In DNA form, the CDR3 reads TGTGTCAGCAGTCCTCCGGGGCAGGGGATAATCAACGAGCAGTACTTC. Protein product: CVSSPPGQGIINEQYF. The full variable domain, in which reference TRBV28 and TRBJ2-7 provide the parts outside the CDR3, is DVKVTQSSRYLVKRTGEKVFLECVQDMDHENMFWYRQDPGLGLRLIYFSYDVKMKEKGDIPEGYSVSREKKERFSLILESASTNQTSMYLCVSSPPGQGIINEQYFGPGTRLTVT.

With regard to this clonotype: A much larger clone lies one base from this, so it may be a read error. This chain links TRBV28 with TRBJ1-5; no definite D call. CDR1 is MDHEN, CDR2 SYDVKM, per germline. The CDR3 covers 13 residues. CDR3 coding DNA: TGTGCCAACAGTTTGGACTCTAATCAGCCCCAGCATTTT. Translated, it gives CANSLDSNQPQHF.

The CDR3 spells CVTLEGFTEAFF. CDR3 in DNA: TGTGTCACCCTCGAGGGGTTTACTGAAGCTTTCTTT. The rearrangement links TRBV6-2 or TRBV6-3 to TRBJ1-1; maybe TRBD1 (5 bases). Germline V gene lookup returns CDR1 MNHEY and CDR2 SVGEGT. The CDR3 is 12 amino acids.

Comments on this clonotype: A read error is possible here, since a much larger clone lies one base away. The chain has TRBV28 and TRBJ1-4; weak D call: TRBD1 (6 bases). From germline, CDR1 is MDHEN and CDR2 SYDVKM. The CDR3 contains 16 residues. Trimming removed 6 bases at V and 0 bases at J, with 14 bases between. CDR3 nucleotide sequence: TGTGCCAGCAGCCGTTCGGGACAAACAACTAATGAAAAACTGTTTTTT. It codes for CASSRSGQTTNEKLFF.